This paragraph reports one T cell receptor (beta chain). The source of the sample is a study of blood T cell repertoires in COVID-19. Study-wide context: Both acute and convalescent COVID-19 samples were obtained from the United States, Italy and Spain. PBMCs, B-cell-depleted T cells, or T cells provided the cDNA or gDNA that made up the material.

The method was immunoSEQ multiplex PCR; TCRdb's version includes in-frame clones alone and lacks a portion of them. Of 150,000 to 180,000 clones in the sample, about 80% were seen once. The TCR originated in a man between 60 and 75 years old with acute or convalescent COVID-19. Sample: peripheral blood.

CDR3 coding DNA: TGTGCCAGCTCACCACGACAGGGGGACAGCAATCAGCCCCAGCATTTT. This encodes CASSPRQGDSNQPQHF. J is TRBJ1-5 and V is TRBV18; TRBD1 matches 9 bases. The CDR3 consists of 16 residues. Trimming at V came to 1 base and at J to 1 base, leaving 2 bases not matched to a gene. Germline V gene data show CDR1 as KGHSH and CDR2 as LQKENI.